Listed below are T cell receptor beta chains from one sample, sequenced in a study of T cell responses to AZD1222 COVID-19 vaccine. Only in-frame clones appear in the TCRdb table, and some are missing; sequencing was by immunoSEQ multiplex PCR. The data contain fewer than 150,000 clones, roughly nine tenths of them singletons. The sample here was peripheral blood, taken 28 days after the second AZD1222 dose. The receptors were gathered from an adult who received the AZD1222 COVID-19 vaccine. CDR3s include the opening cysteine and the closing phenylalanine or tryptophan. The D gene is left open where the match is weak. Part of the rows lack a size; the others show once, few, many or a class for expanded clones.

V gene	clone size	D gene	J gene	CDR3 protein	CDR3 DNA
TRBV27	-	TRBD1	TRBJ2-1	CASRSGQGNEQFF	TGTGCCAGCAGATCCGGACAGGGCAATGAGCAGTTCTTC
TRBV9	-	TRBD2	TRBJ2-3	CASSVGLAGITDTQYF	TGTGCCAGCAGCGTGGGACTAGCGGGGATCACAGATACGCAGTATTTT
TRBV9	once	TRBD1	TRBJ1-4	CASSVTGAGEKLFF	TGTGCCAGCAGCGTAACAGGGGCCGGTGAAAAACTGTTTTTT
TRBV2	-	TRBD2	TRBJ2-7	CASSEQTSGGYEQYF	TGTGCCAGCAGTGAGCAGACTAGCGGGGGCTACGAGCAGTACTTC
TRBV13	-	TRBD2	TRBJ2-3	CASSLGGTSTDTQYF	TGTGCCAGCAGCTTAGGCGGGACTAGTACAGATACGCAGTATTTT
TRBV18	once	TRBD2	TRBJ2-3	CASSQTSGRWRGTDTQYF	TGTGCCAGCTCACAGACTAGCGGGAGATGGAGGGGCACAGATACGCAGTATTTT
TRBV14	once	-	TRBJ2-6	CASSQLAQTGANVLTF	TGTGCCAGCAGCCAATTAGCCCAAACGGGGGCCAACGTCCTGACTTTC
TRBV19	few	-	TRBJ2-3	CASSIGTISTDTQYF	TGTGCCAGTAGTATTGGAACTATTAGCACAGATACGCAGTATTTT
TRBV7-2	-	TRBD1	TRBJ1-5	CASSLLGQPGQPQHF	TGTGCCAGCAGCTTACTGGGACAGCCGGGTCAGCCCCAGCATTTT
TRBV29-1	-	TRBD1	TRBJ2-2	CSGGQGVAVGELFF	TGCAGCGGGGGACAGGGGGTTGCCGTCGGGGAGCTGTTTTTT
TRBV11-2	-	-	TRBJ2-7	CASGGYEQYF	TGTGCCAGCGGCGGGTACGAGCAGTACTTC
TRBV5-4	-	-	TRBJ2-3	CASSLGGRADTQYF	TGTGCCAGCAGCTTGGGGGGCCGGGCAGATACGCAGTATTTT
TRBV2	-	-	TRBJ1-1	CASTGYNEAFF	TGTGCCAGCACGGGGTATAATGAAGCTTTCTTT
TRBV6-5	-	-	TRBJ2-2	CASSYLAGGGELFF	TGTGCCAGCAGTTACTTGGCTGGCGGAGGGGAGCTGTTTTTT
TRBV14	once	-	TRBJ1-1	CASSQDPRREAFF	TGTGCCAGCAGCCAAGATCCTCGCCGTGAAGCTTTCTTT
TRBV9	few	TRBD1	TRBJ1-1	CASSVANRQGHAAFF	TGTGCCAGCAGCGTAGCCAACCGACAGGGACATGCAGCTTTCTTT
TRBV19	-	TRBD2	TRBJ2-7	CASRRLAGIHEQYF	TGTGCCAGTAGAAGACTAGCGGGAATCCACGAGCAGTACTTC
TRBV5-1	-	-	TRBJ2-3	CASSLTQGRTDTQYF	TGCGCCAGCAGCTTGACCCAGGGAAGGACAGATACGCAGTATTTT
TRBV9	-	TRBD2	TRBJ2-3	CASSVGVGGAADTQYF	TGTGCCAGCAGCGTAGGGGTCGGGGGGGCGGCAGATACGCAGTATTTT
TRBV6-2/TRBV6-3	once	-	TRBJ1-5	CASSRQDSNQPQHF	TGTGCCAGCAGTCGACAGGATAGCAATCAGCCCCAGCATTTT
TRBV27	-	TRBD1	TRBJ2-4	CASSHHGTGEIQYF	TGTGCCAGCAGCCACCATGGGACAGGGGAGATTCAGTACTTC
TRBV6-6	-	TRBD1	TRBJ1-1	CASSHRGSMNTEAFF	TGTGCCAGCAGCCACAGGGGATCTATGAACACTGAAGCTTTCTTT
TRBV2	-	-	TRBJ1-5	CASSDQVYQPQHF	TGTGCCAGCAGTGATCAGGTGTATCAGCCCCAGCATTTT
TRBV19	few	-	TRBJ1-2	CASSIDRGQNYGYTF	TGTGCCAGTAGTATAGATCGGGGGCAGAACTATGGCTACACCTTC
TRBV3-1/TRBV3-2	-	-	TRBJ2-7	CASSLQTDGVQYF	TGTGCCAGCAGCCTCCAGACTGACGGCGTGCAGTACTTC
TRBV5-1	-	TRBD1	TRBJ1-5	CASSFGTGNNQPQHF	TGCGCCAGCAGCTTCGGGACAGGGAACAATCAGCCCCAGCATTTT
TRBV14	-	-	TRBJ1-1	CASSQARGGVAFF	TGTGCCAGCAGCCAAGCTCGCGGGGGTGTGGCTTTCTTT
TRBV30	few	-	TRBJ2-7	CAWSMRDLYEQYF	TGTGCCTGGAGTATGCGGGACCTATACGAGCAGTACTTC
TRBV5-4	-	-	TRBJ2-1	CASTEGGPYNEQFF	TGTGCCAGCACCGAGGGAGGTCCCTACAATGAGCAGTTCTTC
TRBV27	-	-	TRBJ1-5	CASSSPDSRAPQHF	TGTGCCAGCAGTTCCCCGGACAGCCGAGCGCCCCAGCATTTT
TRBV6-4	-	-	TRBJ1-1	CASSDLSGGRTEAFF	TGTGCCAGCAGTGATCTCAGTGGGGGGAGAACTGAAGCTTTCTTT
TRBV29-1	-	TRBD1	TRBJ1-2	CSVTGGYGYTF	TGCAGCGTTACAGGGGGATATGGCTACACCTTC
TRBV6-2/TRBV6-3	-	TRBD1	TRBJ2-7	CASSSGQGGTRAYEQYF	TGTGCCAGCAGTTCGGGACAGGGGGGGACTAGGGCCTACGAGCAGTACTTC
TRBV28	-	-	TRBJ1-6	CASSGGGRSPLHF	TGTGCCAGCAGTGGCGGTGGTCGTTCACCCCTCCACTTT
TRBV27	-	-	TRBJ2-3	CASSPAFIGGRDTQYF	TGTGCCAGCAGCCCCGCATTCATCGGGGGGCGGGATACGCAGTATTTT
TRBV7-9	-	-	TRBJ1-6	CASSTENSPLHF	TGTGCCAGCAGTACGGAGAATTCACCCCTCCACTTT
TRBV12-3/TRBV12-4	-	-	TRBJ1-1	CASWGWDTEAFF	TGTGCCAGCTGGGGATGGGACACTGAAGCTTTCTTT
TRBV20-1	few	-	TRBJ2-3	CSASVLPESDTQYF	TGCAGTGCTAGTGTATTGCCGGAGTCGGATACGCAGTATTTT
TRBV20-1	-	TRBD1	TRBJ1-5	CSASSTGDQPQHF	TGCAGTGCTAGTTCGACAGGGGACCAGCCCCAGCATTTT
TRBV5-6	-	-	TRBJ2-3	CASSPWQGPDTQYF	TGTGCCAGCAGCCCGTGGCAGGGCCCAGATACGCAGTATTTT
TRBV10-2	-	-	TRBJ1-5	CASSGLSNQPQHF	TGCGCCAGCAGTGGACTTAGCAATCAGCCCCAGCATTTT
TRBV18	-	-	TRBJ1-1	CASSPPGLPRGTEAFF	TGTGCCAGCTCACCGCCGGGACTCCCGAGGGGCACTGAAGCTTTCTTT
TRBV9	-	TRBD2	TRBJ2-1	CASSVATSGGYGQFF	TGTGCCAGCAGCGTAGCAACTAGCGGGGGCTATGGGCAGTTCTTC
TRBV19	few	-	TRBJ1-6	CASSIVAGAGASPLHF	TGTGCCAGTAGTATAGTAGCCGGGGCCGGGGCTTCACCCCTCCACTTT
TRBV21-1	-	-	TRBJ1-1	CASSKAGTGDTEAFF	TGTGCCAGCAGCAAAGCCGGGACTGGAGACACTGAAGCTTTCTTT
TRBV28	-	TRBD1	TRBJ1-5	CASNPQGANNQPQHF	TGTGCCAGCAACCCACAGGGGGCGAACAATCAGCCCCAGCATTTT
TRBV4-1	-	-	TRBJ1-6	CASSRSPLQGYSPLHF	TGCGCCAGCAGCCGAAGTCCTTTACAGGGTTATTCACCCCTCCACTTT
TRBV4-2	-	-	TRBJ1-6	CASSQGQSYNSPLHF	TGTGCCAGCAGCCAAGGACAGTCCTATAATTCACCCCTCCACTTT
TRBV6-5	-	-	TRBJ1-5	CASSYDGNSNQPQHF	TGTGCCAGCAGTTACGACGGGAATAGCAATCAGCCCCAGCATTTT
TRBV25-1	-	TRBD1	TRBJ1-2	CASSVRTGDGYTF	TGTGCCAGCAGTGTCAGGACAGGGGATGGCTACACCTTC
TRBV11-2	-	-	TRBJ2-1	CASSPRLNEQFF	TGTGCCAGCAGCCCACGACTGAATGAGCAGTTCTTC
TRBV6-1	once	-	TRBJ1-4	CASSESIGDNEKLFF	TGTGCCAGCAGTGAAAGTATAGGGGATAATGAAAAACTGTTTTTT
TRBV5-1	-	TRBD1	TRBJ1-2	CASSPGQARYGYTF	TGCGCCAGCAGCCCGGGACAGGCCCGCTACGGCTACACCTTC
TRBV7-6	-	TRBD1	TRBJ2-1	CASRLTGNGRSEQFF	TGTGCCAGCAGATTGACAGGGAACGGGCGGAGTGAGCAGTTCTTC
TRBV27	once	TRBD1	TRBJ1-5	CASSTTGAQQPQHF	TGTGCCAGCAGTACCACAGGGGCTCAACAGCCCCAGCATTTT
TRBV5-6	-	-	TRBJ2-7	CASSPMGGGRANEQYF	TGTGCCAGCAGCCCCATGGGGGGAGGCAGGGCGAACGAGCAGTACTTC